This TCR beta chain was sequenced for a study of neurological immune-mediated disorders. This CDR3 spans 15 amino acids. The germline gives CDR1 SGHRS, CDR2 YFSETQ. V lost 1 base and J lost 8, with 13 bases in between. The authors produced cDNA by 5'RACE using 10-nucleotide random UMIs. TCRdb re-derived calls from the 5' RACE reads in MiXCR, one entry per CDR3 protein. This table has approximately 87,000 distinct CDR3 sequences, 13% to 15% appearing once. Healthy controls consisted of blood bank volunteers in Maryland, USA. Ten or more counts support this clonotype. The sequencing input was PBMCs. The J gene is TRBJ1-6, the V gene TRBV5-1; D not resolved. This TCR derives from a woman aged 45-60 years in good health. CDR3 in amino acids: CASSLLDTWDSPLHF. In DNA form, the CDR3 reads TGCGCCAGCAGCTTGCTGGATACCTGGGATTCACCCCTCCACTTT. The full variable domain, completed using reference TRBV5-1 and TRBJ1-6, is KAGVTQTPRYLIKTRGQQVTLSCSPISGHRSVSWYQQTPGQGLQFLFEYFSETQRNKGNFPGRFSGRQFSNSRSEMNVSTLELGDSALYLCASSLLDTWDSPLHFGNGTRLTVT.